This T cell receptor beta chain was captured in a study of blood T cell repertoires in COVID-19 (TCRdb year 2020). As for the study more broadly: The collaborator samples originated in the United States, Italy and Spain and spanned the acute and convalescent phases of COVID-19. The prospective study material was composed of cDNA or gDNA derived from T cells, B-cell-depleted T cells, or PBMCs. Deeply sampled blood TCRbeta repertoires from subjects exposed to, actively infected with, or recovered from COVID-19 were included in the dataset. The repertoires were released in a freely available public database intended as a resource for research on the immune response to SARS-CoV-2. Samples came from the ongoing ImmuneRACE study (first 160 participants) plus 1,254 subjects from 6 global collaborators. Nearly every sample came with metadata listing a de-identified subject ID, COVID-19 status, age in years and sex. HLA class I and class II types, where available, came from metadata supplied by the sample provider rather than from assay-based typing. Results and caveats for the whole study, not just this receptor: How much clinical and demographic metadata was included differed by source and by participant, and the metadata was provided uncurated.

The sample holds a few counts of this clone. Its antigen is not yet known. Qualities for individual bases were not recorded, and no much larger clone is one base off. TCRbeta CDR3 regions were amplified from genomic DNA using the immunoSEQ Assay, a bias-controlled multiplex PCR. Concerning the study's data processing: Within the assay, amplification of reference gene primers was used to estimate how many nucleated cells each sample contained. To quantify the absolute abundance of each unique TCRbeta CDR3 rearrangement, sequence reads were collapsed and filtered. Productive Simpson clonality was computed per sample as the square root of Simpson's diversity index over productive rearrangements. The clones in this table, taken by TCRdb from immuneACCESS, are in-frame only. Not every clone is retained; where verified, under half of the shortfall comes from an unresolved V gene, and the cause of the rest is unknown. V and J calls and clone size are as listed in that table; D and trimming were resolved from the DNA. This sample holds 380,000 or so clones; 89% were observed only once. About 1.2% of the sample lies in the top ten.

From the germline V gene, CDR1 is MDHEN and CDR2 is SYDVKM. V is cut back by 8 bases and J by 3 bases, with 4 bases in the junction unmatched. The CDR3 covers 13 residues, taking in both the cysteine and the phenylalanine. Only the CDR3 DNA stays, 39 bases, in frame from base 1. Whole blood was collected in K2EDTA tubes by collaborating institutions according to the institutions' own protocols. For TCRbeta analysis, collaborators shipped samples as frozen whole blood, isolated PBMCs, or DNA extracted from either of those sample types. Sequencing was carried out using peripheral blood. This chain joins TRBV28 to TRBJ2-1; 7 central bases correspond to TRBD2. This receptor was taken from a man aged 35 to 55 with acute or convalescent COVID-19. The CDR3 sequence is CASLERGYNEQFF. The bases are TGTGCCAGCTTGGAGCGGGGCTACAATGAGCAGTTCTTC.